Each of the 26 T cell receptor beta chains below was sequenced from the same sample in a study of OX40 agonist ivuxolimab in advanced cancers. Library generation was performed with the immunoSEQ multiplex PCR assay. TCRdb's version of the immuneACCESS table is confined to in-frame rearrangements and falls short of the full clone set. An unresolved V gene accounts for under half of the shortfall where checked; the remainder is of unknown origin. This sample is represented by nearly 80,000 clones; about 83% of them were singletons. The top ten clones comprise 20% to 25% of the sample. The source was CD4+ or CD8+ T cells sorted from blood, collected in a trial of the OX40 agonist ivuxolimab. These receptor sequences come from an adult with an advanced solid tumor such as melanoma, head and neck, liver or kidney cancer.

In DNA, the CDR3 is TGTGCCAGCAGTTACTCTCTACCCGGGAGGTACAATGAGCAGTTCTTC. Translation: CASSYSLPGRYNEQFF. The chain employs TRBV6-6 and TRBJ2-1; TRBD2 matches at 7 bases. The CDR3 totals 16 residues. Germline values: CDR1 MNHNY, CDR2 SVGAGI (reference sequence). Trimming at V came to 0 bases and at J to 4 bases, leaving 6 bases not matched to a gene.

This clone was recorded only once. The genes are TRBV12-5 and TRBJ1-1; tentatively, D is TRBD1 (6 bases). The length of the CDR3 is 13 residues. The V gene's germline CDR1 is LGHNT and CDR2 FRNRAP. Between the trimmed V and J ends, which lost 5 bases and 10 bases, there was a span of 17 bases. CDR3 region: CASGPLTGTRAFF. The CDR3 DNA reads as TGTGCTAGTGGTCCCTTAACCGGGACAAGAGCTTTCTTT.

The chain uses TRBV7-9 and TRBJ2-7; D is undetermined. This CDR3 contains 11 residues. Trimming shortened V by 2 bases and J by 6 bases, and 5 bases separated the two germline ends. Germline V gene data show CDR1 as SEHNR and CDR2 as FQNEAQ (reference sequence). The CDR3 here is CASSLTIEQYF. CDR3 nucleotide sequence: TGTGCCAGCAGCTTAACCATCGAGCAGTACTTC.

The rearrangement joins TRBV11-1 to TRBJ1-1, with 9 nucleotides matching TRBD1. Looked up from germline, CDR1 is SGHAT and CDR2 is FQDESV (reference sequence). The CDR3 loop spans 15 amino acids. With V trimmed by 3 bases and J by 3 bases, 5 bases remained unmatched. CDR3 sequence reads: CASSLGDRGYTEAFF. The CDR3 nucleotides read TGTGCCAGCAGCTTGGGCGACAGGGGGTACACTGAAGCTTTCTTT.

This clone was counted a single time. The chain links TRBV7-9 to TRBJ1-6; perhaps TRBD1 as D (5 bases). Deletions cut 1 base from V and 6 bases from J, with 10 bases between. The CDR3 covers 15 residues. The germline CDR1 and CDR2 sequences are SEHNR and FQNEAQ (reference sequence). The DNA for the CDR3 is TGTGCCAGCAGCTTAGGTGGGGCTCGTAATTCACCCCTCCACTTT. Translated, it gives CASSLGGARNSPLHF.

The chain carries TRBV19 and TRBJ2-3; 7 bases are shared with TRBD1. J lost 4 bases, V lost 5 bases, and 3 bases had no gene match. The CDR3 is made up of 13 amino acids. CDR1 and CDR2 from the germline V gene are LNHDA and SQIVND (reference sequence). The CDR3 coding sequence is TGTGCCAGTAGTTTCCAGGGGGCAGATACGCAGTATTTT. It translates to CASSFQGADTQYF.

The V and J genes are TRBV13 and TRBJ2-7; D might be TRBD1 (5 bases). The V end lost 5 bases, the J end lost 2 bases, and 19 bases lay between the germline ends. Germline lookup yields CDR1 PRHDT and CDR2 FYEKMQ (reference sequence). The CDR3 contains 16 residues. The CDR3 here is CASSHQDTWVPYEQYF. CDR3 sequence (DNA): TGTGCCAGCAGCCACCAGGACACCTGGGTCCCCTACGAGCAGTACTTC. Filled out from reference TRBV13 and TRBJ2-7, the complete variable domain reads AAGVIQSPRHLIKEKRETATLKCYPIPRHDTVYWYQQGPGQDPQFLISFYEKMQSDKGSIPDRFSAQQFSDYHSELNMSSLELGDSALYFCASSHQDTWVPYEQYFGPGTRLTVT.

This clone was recorded a few times. The chain has TRBV30 and TRBJ2-7; no firm D call. Germline CDR1 GTSNPN, CDR2 SVGIG (reference sequence). The CDR3 has 14 residues. V lost 1 base to trimming and J lost 6 bases, with 16 bases between them. CDR3 coding DNA: TGTGCCTGGAGTGCCTCGGGCAGAGCTAGCGAGCAGTACTTC. Translated, it gives CAWSASGRASEQYF.

The gene calls are TRBV12-5 and TRBJ1-2; TRBD1 aligns across 11 bases. The CDR3 is 16 residues long. The ends lost 7 bases at V and 6 bases at J; junction bases unmatched: 13. Germline V gives CDR1 LGHNT, CDR2 FRNRAP. Here the CDR3 DNA reads TGTGCTAGTGCCCCTACTTACGGACAGGGGGCTAATGGCTACACCTTC. This sequence encodes CASAPTYGQGANGYTF.

The chain joins TRBV12-5 to TRBJ1-5; no definite D call. Trimming pared 6 bases from V and 5 bases from J, leaving 5 bases between. Per the germline V gene, CDR1 is LGHNT and CDR2 is FRNRAP. The CDR3 runs 11 residues. The CDR3 DNA follows: TGTGCTAGTGGCCGTGATCAGCCCCAGCATTTT. Its translation is CASGRDQPQHF.

The rearrangement joins TRBV11-2 to TRBJ1-1; TRBD1 might be the D (6 bases). Germline values: CDR1 SGHAT, CDR2 FQNNGV. Trimming cost V 5 bases and J 3 bases, with 13 bases left between them. The CDR3 spans 14 residues. The DNA of the CDR3 is TGTGCCAGCAGCGGAACAGGGTATGACACTGAAGCTTTCTTT. Translation gives CASSGTGYDTEAFF.

V is TRBV19 and J is TRBJ1-6; 10 positions agree with TRBD1. This CDR3 has 15 amino acids. Germline loops: CDR1 LNHDA, CDR2 SQIVND (reference sequence). The V gene end was trimmed by 3 bases and the J gene end by 7 bases; junction bases not matched to a gene: 3. The CDR3 DNA is TGTGCCAGTAGTATCGCGGGACAGGGGAATTCACCCCTCCACTTT. Translating gives CASSIAGQGNSPLHF.

The CDR3 spells CASSEGQGNEQFF. The CDR3 coding sequence is TGTGCCAGCAGTGAGGGACAGGGGAATGAGCAGTTCTTC. The genes are TRBV6-1 and TRBJ2-1, with 10 bases fitting TRBD1. J lost 7 bases, V lost 3 bases, and 0 bases had no gene match. CDR1 and CDR2 from the germline V gene are MNHNS and SASEGT. This CDR3 contains 13 residues.

With regard to this clone: The same CDR3 can be traced to other DNA sequences in this sample. The chain recombines TRBV18 with TRBJ1-1; 9 nucleotides align to TRBD1. CDR3 length: 14 amino acids. CDR1 and CDR2 (germline): KGHSH, LQKENI. With 3 bases clipped from V and 5 bases from J, the junction kept 4 bases outside the gene matches. The chain's CDR3 is CASSPETGGTEAFF. CDR3 nucleotides: TGTGCCAGCTCACCGGAGACAGGGGGAACTGAAGCTTTCTTT. Supplemented by reference TRBV18 and TRBJ1-1, the full variable domain reads NAGVMQNPRHLVRRRGQEARLRCSPMKGHSHVYWYRQLPEEGLKFMVYLQKENIIDESGMPKERFSAEFPKEGPSILRIQQVVRGDSAAYFCASSPETGGTEAFFGQGTRLTVV.

The chain has TRBV4-1 and TRBJ1-1; D possibly corresponds to TRBD1 (5 bases). In germline, CDR1 is MGHRA, CDR2 YSYEKL. This CDR3 is built from 14 residues. Trimming took off 3 bases at V and 2 bases at J, with 10 bases between the two ends. CDR3 DNA: TGCGCCAGCAGCCACTCCCGGGGCAACACTGAAGCTTTCTTT. Translated: CASSHSRGNTEAFF.

DNA for the CDR3: TGTGCCAGCAAAATAGGGGGGAGAGAGGACGAGCAGTACTTC. This codes for CASKIGGREDEQYF. This chain links TRBV6-5 with TRBJ2-7; D assignment may be TRBD1 or TRBD2 (6 bases each). V was pared by 7 bases and J by 5 bases, with 18 bases between. This CDR3 spans 14 amino acids. Germline lookup yields CDR1 MNHEY and CDR2 SVGAGI.

V usage is TRBV5-5 and J usage is TRBJ1-6; D uncertain. The CDR3 has 15 residues. Germline assignment: CDR1 SGHKS and CDR2 YYEKEE (reference sequence). With 0 bases removed from V and 8 bases from J, the gap between germline ends came to 12 bases. In nucleotides, the CDR3 is TGTGCCAGCAGCTTGGCCCAGGTCCTTTATTCACCCCTCCACTTT. Translated, it gives CASSLAQVLYSPLHF.

The chain employs TRBV7-2 and TRBJ2-5; 10 bases fit TRBD2. V gave up 3 bases and J gave up 5 bases; unmatched junction bases: 9. CDR1 SGHTA and CDR2 FQGNSA come from the germline V gene. The CDR3 has 16 residues. CDR3 region: CASSFRAGGLPETQYF. The CDR3 coding sequence is TGTGCCAGCAGCTTCCGAGCGGGGGGGCTGCCGGAGACCCAGTACTTC.

V is TRBV2 and J is TRBJ2-7; 7 bases line up with TRBD1. V shed 7 bases, J shed 0 bases, and the junction held 6 bases outside the gene matches. This CDR3 has 14 amino acids. Germline V CDR1 and CDR2: SNHLY, FYNNEI. DNA of the CDR3: TGTGCCAGCATTCAGGACAGGCCCTCCTACGAGCAGTACTTC. Amino acid sequence: CASIQDRPSYEQYF.

This sequence joins TRBV30 and TRBJ1-2, with D perhaps matching TRBD1 (5 bases). V lost 5 bases, J lost 4 bases, and 11 bases lay in between. The CDR3 is made up of 12 amino acids. Germline-derived CDR1 and CDR2 are GTSNPN and SVGIG (reference sequence). The CDR3 protein is CAWEGTFYGYTF. In DNA, the CDR3 is TGTGCCTGGGAAGGGACCTTCTATGGCTACACCTTC.

CDR3 sequence: CASSFTAGLGEQFF. CDR3 bases: TGTGCCAGCAGTTTTACGGCGGGGCTAGGGGAGCAGTTCTTC. The chain employs TRBV9 and TRBJ2-1; a weak D match, TRBD2 (6 bases). The CDR3 spans 14 residues. Germline V lookup: CDR1 SGDLS, CDR2 YYNGEE. V dropped 5 bases and J dropped 10 bases, with 19 bases sitting between them.

V usage is TRBV2 and J usage is TRBJ2-2, with unresolved D. The CDR3 is made up of 10 amino acids. Germline V gives CDR1 SNHLY, CDR2 FYNNEI. With 5 bases removed from V and 8 bases from J, the gap between germline ends came to 3 bases. CDR3: CASSSGELFF. As DNA, the CDR3 is TGTGCCAGCAGTAGTGGGGAGCTGTTTTTT.

The chain couples TRBV7-2 to TRBJ1-1; D not certain. Germline-derived CDR1 and CDR2 are SGHTA and FQGNSA. Trimming took 5 bases from V and 5 from J, leaving 12 bases between them. CDR3 length equals 13 residues. The DNA for the CDR3 is TGTGCCAGCAGCACGAAGAGAGAAACTGAAGCTTTCTTT. The encoded protein is CASSTKRETEAFF.

This sequence joins TRBV7-9 and TRBJ2-1; 7 bases are shared with TRBD1. J lost 4 bases, V lost 1 base, and 7 bases had no gene match. CDR3 size: 16 residues. Germline values: CDR1 SEHNR, CDR2 FQNEAQ (reference sequence). CDR3 sequence reads: CASSLGGQRTYNEQFF. For the CDR3, the DNA is TGTGCCAGCAGCTTAGGGGGACAGAGAACATACAATGAGCAGTTCTTC.

The sample holds one count of this clone. The V call is TRBV6-6, the J call TRBJ2-7, with a possible D match to TRBD1 (6 bases). Germline lookup yields CDR1 MNHNY and CDR2 SVGAGI (reference sequence). Trimming removed 5 bases from V and 2 bases from J, with 13 bases in between. This CDR3 spans 14 amino acids. The DNA of the CDR3 is TGTGCCAGCAGTAGACGGGACAAACCCTACGAGCAGTACTTC. It codes for CASSRRDKPYEQYF.

This clone was recorded only once. The chain joins TRBV12-5 to TRBJ2-7; D is perhaps TRBD1 (5 bases). V was cut by 4 bases and J by 3 bases, with 10 bases left in between. There are 13 residues in the CDR3. Germline lookup yields CDR1 LGHNT and CDR2 FRNRAP. CDR3 coding DNA: TGTGCTAGTGGTTATGACAGCTACTACGAGCAGTACTTC. Its protein product is CASGYDSYYEQYF.